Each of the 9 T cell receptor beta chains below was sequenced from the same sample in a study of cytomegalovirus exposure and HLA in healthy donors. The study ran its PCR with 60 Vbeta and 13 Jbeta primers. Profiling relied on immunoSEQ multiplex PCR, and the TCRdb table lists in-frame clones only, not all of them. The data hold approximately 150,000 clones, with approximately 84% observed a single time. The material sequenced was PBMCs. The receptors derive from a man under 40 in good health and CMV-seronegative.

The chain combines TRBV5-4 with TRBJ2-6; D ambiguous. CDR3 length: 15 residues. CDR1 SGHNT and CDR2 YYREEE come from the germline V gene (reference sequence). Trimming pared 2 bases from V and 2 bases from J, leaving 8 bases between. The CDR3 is CASSFNRAGANVLTF. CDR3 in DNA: TGTGCCAGCAGCTTCAACCGGGCTGGGGCCAACGTCCTGACTTTC.

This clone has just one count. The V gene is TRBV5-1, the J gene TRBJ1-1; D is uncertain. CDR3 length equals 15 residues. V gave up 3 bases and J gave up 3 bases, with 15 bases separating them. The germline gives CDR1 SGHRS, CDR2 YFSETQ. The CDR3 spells CASSWALGRDTEAFF. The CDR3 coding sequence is TGCGCCAGCAGCTGGGCTTTGGGGAGGGACACTGAAGCTTTCTTT.

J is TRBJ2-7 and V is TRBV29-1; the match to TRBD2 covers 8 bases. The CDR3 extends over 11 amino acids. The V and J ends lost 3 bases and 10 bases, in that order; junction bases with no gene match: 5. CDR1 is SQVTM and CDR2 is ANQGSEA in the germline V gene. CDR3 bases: TGCAGCGTTGATAGCGGGGAAGGTCAGTACTTC. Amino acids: CSVDSGEGQYF.

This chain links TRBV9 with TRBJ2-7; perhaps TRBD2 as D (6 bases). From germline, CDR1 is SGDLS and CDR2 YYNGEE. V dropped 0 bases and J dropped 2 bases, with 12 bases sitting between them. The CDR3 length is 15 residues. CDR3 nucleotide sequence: TGTGCCAGCAGCGTAGCCGATGGGGGGACCTACGAGCAGTACTTC. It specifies CASSVADGGTYEQYF. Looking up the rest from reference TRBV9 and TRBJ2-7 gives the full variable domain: DSGVTQTPKHLITATGQRVTLRCSPRSGDLSVYWYQQSLDQGLQFLIQYYNGEERAKGNILERFSAQQFPDLHSELNLSSLELGDSALYFCASSVADGGTYEQYFGPGTRLTVT.

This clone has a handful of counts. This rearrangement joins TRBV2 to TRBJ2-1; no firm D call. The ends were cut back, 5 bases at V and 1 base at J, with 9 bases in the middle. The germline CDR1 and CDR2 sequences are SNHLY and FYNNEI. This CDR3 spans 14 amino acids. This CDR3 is CASSTDKSYNEQFF. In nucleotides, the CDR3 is TGTGCCAGCAGTACCGACAAGTCCTACAATGAGCAGTTCTTC.

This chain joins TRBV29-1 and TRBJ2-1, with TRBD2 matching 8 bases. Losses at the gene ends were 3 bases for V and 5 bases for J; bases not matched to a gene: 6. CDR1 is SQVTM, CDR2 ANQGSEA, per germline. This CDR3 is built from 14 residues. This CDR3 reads CSVDWRGADNEQFF. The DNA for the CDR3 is TGCAGCGTTGACTGGCGGGGGGCGGACAATGAGCAGTTCTTC.

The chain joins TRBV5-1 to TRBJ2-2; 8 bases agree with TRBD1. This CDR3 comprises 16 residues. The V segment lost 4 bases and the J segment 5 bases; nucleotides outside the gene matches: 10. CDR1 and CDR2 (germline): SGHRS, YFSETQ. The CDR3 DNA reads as TGCGCCAGCAGCGAAGGGACAGGCAGCCGTACCGGGGAGCTGTTTTTT. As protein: CASSEGTGSRTGELFF.

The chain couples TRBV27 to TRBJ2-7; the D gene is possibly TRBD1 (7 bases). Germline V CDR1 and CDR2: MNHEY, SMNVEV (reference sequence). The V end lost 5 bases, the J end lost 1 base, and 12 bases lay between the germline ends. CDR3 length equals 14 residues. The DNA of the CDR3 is TGTGCCAGCAGTACGCGGGGACAGTCCTACGAGCAGTACTTC. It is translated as CASSTRGQSYEQYF.

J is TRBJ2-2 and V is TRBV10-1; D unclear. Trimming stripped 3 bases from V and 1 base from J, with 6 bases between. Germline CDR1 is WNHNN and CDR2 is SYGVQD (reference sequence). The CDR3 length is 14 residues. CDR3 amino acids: CASSDRQNTGELFF. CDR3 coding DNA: TGCGCCAGCAGTGACCGACAGAACACCGGGGAGCTGTTTTTT.